This TCR beta chain is from a study of cytomegalovirus exposure and HLA in healthy donors. General study findings and limits: A likely sequencing artifact accounted for one observed cluster of highly shared sequence variants.

To note about this clone: Its antigen remains unknown.

Germline CDR1 ENHRY, CDR2 SYGVKD. The CDR3 runs to 16 residues. V shed 0 bases and J 2 bases; nucleotides not matched to a gene: 4. Primers: 60 Vbeta forward and 13 Jbeta reverse. Some clones are missing from TCRdb's copy, which holds only in-frame ones; the method was immunoSEQ multiplex PCR. The sample shows under 110,000 clones, 65% to 90% of them seen only once. The receptor was derived from a man aged 45-65 years in good health and CMV-seronegative. The chain couples TRBV10-3 to TRBJ2-5, with TRBD2 matching 9 bases. Sequencing was carried out using PBMCs. The CDR3 DNA is TGTGCCATCAGTGAGTCCACTAGCGGGCAGCAAGAGACCCAGTACTTC. Translated: CAISESTSGQQETQYF.